In this sample, the clone carrying this T cell receptor (beta chain) turned up many times. Antigen specificity is unknown. The authors built TCR beta libraries using iRepertoire HTBI primers and Arm-PCR of CDR3 regions. TCRdb independently ran MiXCR on the multiplex PCR reads; one entry per CDR3 protein. Here the sample spans 530,000 or so distinct CDR3 sequences, around an eighth being singletons. This entry is derived from a study of regulatory T cells in long-lasting Graves disease. Points from the study as a whole: When disease was persistent, TRBV28, TRBJ1-2 and TRBJ2-5 were the favored segments.

The time point is: newly diagnosed GD, antithyroid drugs for less than 3 months. From RNA extracted from PBMCs, the TCR library was made. Germline CDR1 and CDR2: SGHKS and YYEKEE (reference sequence). The CDR3 runs to 15 residues. Germline trimming cut 0 bases from V and 3 bases from J; bases unmatched to any gene: 5. Another study also made use of these data, one on T cells in Graves' hyperthyroidism and ophthalmopathy. As that study records: The primer set for the first-round RT-PCR of the TCR CDR3 was HTBI. The blood repertoire included most of the expanded thyroid clonotypes above 0.001. The model identified upcoming ophthalmopathy a median roughly 6.5 months ahead of onset.

Sequencing used peripheral blood mononuclear cells (PBMCs), obtained at new diagnosis, from a patient treated with antithyroid drugs. This clonotype originated in a man younger than 45 with Graves disease. The chain joins TRBV5-5 to TRBJ1-1; 7 bases are a match to TRBD1. In DNA form, the CDR3 reads TGTGCCAGCAGCTTGGAAAGACAGGGCCACACTGAAGCTTTCTTT. Translating gives CASSLERQGHTEAFF.